This T cell receptor (beta chain) is from a study of shared clonotypes between healthy human individuals (TCRdb year 2020). In terms of the full investigation: A few men and two women, aged 18 to 49 years, made up the cohort. Between about 0.8 and 9.5 billion PBMCs per donor were obtained by leukapheresis. To increase sequencing depth and limit assay-specific biases, different laboratories used diverse techniques to prepare libraries and sequence TCR repertoires. To estimate repertoire size and how much clonotypes are shared between individuals, the study performed deep sequencing of blood TCR repertoires from a handful of healthy adults. For each donor, CD4 naive and CD4 memory were each given three plates, CD8 naive was given two plates, and CD8 memory was given one plate.

From its cysteine to its phenylalanine, the CDR3 spans 13 amino acids. This entry keeps only the CDR3 DNA: 39 bases, framed from base 1. Trimming removed 4 bases from V and 3 bases from J, leaving 7 bases between the germline ends. The CDR1 and CDR2 encoded by the germline V gene are SNHLY and FYNNEI. Healthy HIV-negative adults with no recently reported acute infections or vaccinations were included as donors. Every donor was a Caucasian adult living in Nashville, Tennessee, USA. CD4+ T cells were enriched by magnetic negative selection; naive cells were then positively selected on CD45RA, and the negative fraction formed the memory subset. Blood was collected by leukapheresis, and PBMCs were isolated by Ficoll-Histopaque density gradient centrifugation and then cryopreserved in liquid nitrogen vapor phase. Analytical flow cytometry was used to check the purity and quantity of every magnetically sorted T cell population. Genomic DNA was isolated from each sorted fraction and quantified by UV absorbance on a Nanodrop 2000c.

Using the deep immunoSEQ assay, multiplex PCR amplified TCR CDR3 regions from genomic DNA. Extracted genomic DNA from each cell subset was spread evenly across all wells of several immunoSEQ 96-well plates, with each plate serving as a replicate. For sorted subsets, approximately 210 ng genomic DNA, equal to tens of thousands of T cell genomes, was loaded into each replicate PCR. The purified libraries were quantified using a Qubit 3.0 fluorometer, sized with a Bioanalyzer 2100, and then quantified again using the KAPA Library Quantification kit. Each immunoSEQ 96-well plate was sequenced on its own single-read 150-cycle Illumina NextSeq 550 flow cell. On the study's bioinformatics: Because only junctional sequences without quality scores were contained in the immunoSEQ output, filtering matching that applied to full-length reads could not be performed. Sequences were annotated with PyIR, a Python wrapper for IgBLAST v1.9, and V/J genes and CDR3 were assigned using IMGT germline references. Reads with weak V/J assignments (E-value above 1e-6), missing CDR3, stop codons, out-of-frame junctions, or ambiguous translated residues were removed. V3J clonotypes were defined by identical inferred V gene, J gene, and CDR3 amino acid sequence. Percentage overlap between repertoires was calculated by dividing the number of shared unique clonotypes by the size of the smaller repertoire. RTK rarefaction, the Chao1 estimator, and Recon v2.1 estimates of unobserved clonotypes were used to assess repertoire richness. Generation probabilities were computed with OLGA for all TCRbeta clonotypes obtained by the gDNA method from several donors. This immuneACCESS table, as held by TCRdb, lists in-frame sequences with V and J called but not all clones. Of the missing ones, under half trace to an unresolved V gene in checked studies; the others have no known cause. D and trimming come from the DNA, and the V and J calls and clone size come from that table. For this sample there are approximately 980,000 clones; roughly 72% appear just once. The top ten clonotypes cover about 1.5% of the sample.

Turning to this clone: This receptor's antigen is unknown. Base qualities are not recorded, but no much larger clone differs from it by a single base.

What the study reported, not specific to this receptor: Sampling was restricted to blood, and TCR repertoires in tissues likely differ from the TCR repertoires found in blood. Incomplete sequencing was indicated by rarefaction of sorted-subset datasets, despite the large sequencing depth. Naive subsets generally had larger estimated clonotype richness than memory subsets. Sharing across a handful of donors was observed for around 5% of naive CD4, under 4% of naive CD8, over 2% of memory CD4, and around 0.4% of memory CD8 clonotypes. Pairwise subsampling indicated that sequencing depth was expected to affect the degree of clonotype sharing among donors. The genetic and exposure-history diversity represented was limited by the small number of donors. Clonotypes shared by all four sorted-subset donors showed higher generation probabilities than non-shared clonotypes.

Material for sequencing was memory CD4+ T cells sorted from blood. This sample's cell subset or site label indicates: CD45RA-negative fraction. The chain links TRBV2 with TRBJ2-4, with no confidently assigned D gene. The sequence derives from a man between 18 and 35 years old in good health. This receptor carries the CDR3 CASSGTDKNIQYF. In nucleotide form, the sequence is TGTGCCAGCAGTGGTACGGACAAAAACATTCAGTACTTC.